This entry lists 24 T cell receptor beta chains sequenced from one sample in a study of cytomegalovirus exposure and HLA in healthy donors. Amplification used 60 Vbeta primers and 13 Jbeta primers. Method: immunoSEQ multiplex PCR; TCRdb's copy keeps in-frame clones and lacks some. The sample holds more than 95,000 clones, over 9% seen once. Sequencing input: PBMCs. Receptors originate from a man aged 40-50 years in good health and CMV-seropositive.

V is TRBV2 and J is TRBJ1-5; unclear D gene. Germline V gene data show CDR1 as SNHLY and CDR2 as FYNNEI. This CDR3 has 13 residues. V was cut by 7 bases and J by 6 bases, with 13 bases left in between. CDR3 loop: CASMIGGSQPQHF. The CDR3, as DNA: TGTGCCAGCATGATCGGAGGGAGTCAGCCCCAGCATTTT.

This clone was seen only a few times. DNA of the CDR3: TGCGCCAGCAGCTGGGGGGGAACTAATGAAAAACTGTTTTTT. Its translation is CASSWGGTNEKLFF. The gene calls are TRBV5-1 and TRBJ1-4, with a possible D match to TRBD1 (5 bases). This CDR3 spans 14 amino acids. Per germline, CDR1 SGHRS and CDR2 YFSETQ. Trimming removed 3 bases from V and 1 base from J, with 7 bases in between.

The V and J genes are TRBV7-6 and TRBJ2-7; TRBD1 matches 11 bases. The J segment lost 3 bases and the V segment lost 5 bases, leaving 3 bases of the junction unmatched. The CDR3 loop spans 14 amino acids. Germline V gene sequence: CDR1 SGHVS, CDR2 FNYEAQ. This CDR3 is CASSLGQGVYEQYF. The CDR3 nucleotides read TGTGCCAGCAGCCTGGGACAGGGGGTCTACGAGCAGTACTTC.

This clone was picked up a small number of times. The rearrangement uses TRBV7-9 and TRBJ2-2; 8 bases are a match to TRBD2. Trimming removed 5 bases from V and 1 base from J; junction bases left unmatched: 9. Germline values: CDR1 SEHNR, CDR2 FQNEAQ (reference sequence). This CDR3 has 17 amino acids. The CDR3 DNA reads as TGTGCCAGCAGCCCGCGGACTAGCCGACTGAACACCGGGGAGCTGTTTTTT. This gives the protein CASSPRTSRLNTGELFF.

The rearrangement joins TRBV25-1 to TRBJ2-5; 8 bases are shared with TRBD2. Looked up from germline, CDR1 is MGHDK and CDR2 is SYGVNS. The trim removed 5 bases at V and 6 bases at J, leaving 5 bases unmatched. CDR3 size: 13 residues. The DNA for the CDR3 is TGTGCCAGCAGTCCCGGGGGGGGGAAGACCCAGTACTTC. This sequence encodes CASSPGGGKTQYF. The full variable domain, in which reference TRBV25-1 and TRBJ2-5 provide the parts outside the CDR3, is EADIYQTPRYLVIGTGKKITLECSQTMGHDKMYWYQQDPGMELHLIHYSYGVNSTEKGDLSSESTVSRIRTEHFPLTLESARPSHTSQYLCASSPGGGKTQYFGPGTRLLVL.

With respect to this clone: Being one base from a much bigger clone, this may be a read error. The same CDR3 can be traced to other DNA sequences in this sample. V gene TRBV10-3 combines with J gene TRBJ1-3; 8 nucleotides line up with TRBD1. There are 17 residues in the CDR3. Germline values: CDR1 ENHRY, CDR2 SYGVKD. The V gene end was trimmed by 6 bases and the J gene end by 7 bases; junction bases not matched to a gene: 17. In DNA form, the CDR3 reads TGTGCCATCAGCGAAAGCAACTCGCAGGGGGCGGGGAACACCATATATTTT. It yields the protein CAISESNSQGAGNTIYF.

This clone was observed a handful of times. The chain carries TRBV25-1 and TRBJ2-3, with D possibly matching TRBD2 (5 bases). Germline values: CDR1 MGHDK, CDR2 SYGVNS. CDR3 length equals 14 residues. The V end lost 1 base, the J end lost 6 bases, and 11 bases lay between the germline ends. This chain's CDR3 is CASSESGSADTQYF. The CDR3, as DNA: TGTGCCAGCAGTGAATCGGGATCCGCGGATACGCAGTATTTT. The whole variable domain, remainder taken from reference TRBV25-1 and TRBJ2-3, is EADIYQTPRYLVIGTGKKITLECSQTMGHDKMYWYQQDPGMELHLIHYSYGVNSTEKGDLSSESTVSRIRTEHFPLTLESARPSHTSQYLCASSESGSADTQYFGPGTRLTVL.

The V call is TRBV25-1, the J call TRBJ2-1, with 8 bases fitting TRBD2. The CDR3 runs 13 residues. The J segment lost 7 bases and the V segment lost 5 bases, leaving 4 bases of the junction unmatched. Germline CDR1 is MGHDK and CDR2 is SYGVNS. CDR3 loop: CASSQTGGNEQFF. CDR3 DNA sequence: TGTGCCAGCAGTCAAACGGGGGGGAATGAGCAGTTCTTC.

This clone was observed a few times. The CDR3 region has the DNA TGTGCCAGCAGCGTAGAGTGGCAACCCTACAATGAGCAGTTCTTC. The encoded protein is CASSVEWQPYNEQFF. The chain uses TRBV9 and TRBJ2-1; D call uncertain. CDR1 and CDR2 (germline): SGDLS, YYNGEE. This CDR3 has 15 amino acids. The V gene lost 0 bases and the J gene lost 2 bases, with 9 bases spanning the gap.

This chain joins TRBV2 and TRBJ2-7; possible D gene TRBD1, 5 bases. V was pared by 6 bases and J by 3 bases, with 15 bases between. Germline CDR1 reads SNHLY; CDR2 reads FYNNEI. The CDR3 length is 14 residues. Here the CDR3 reads CASRAGKGYYEQYF. CDR3 nucleotide sequence: TGTGCCAGCAGGGCAGGGAAAGGGTACTACGAGCAGTACTTC.

The chain recombines TRBV11-2 with TRBJ2-1, with unresolved D. V lost 1 base, J lost 3 bases, and 22 bases lay in between. This CDR3 is 19 amino acids long. In germline, CDR1 is SGHAT, CDR2 FQNNGV. CDR3: CASSLVLTGAAALYNEQFF. The CDR3 coding sequence is TGTGCCAGCAGCTTAGTACTCACCGGAGCTGCTGCCCTCTACAATGAGCAGTTCTTC.

The V call is TRBV20-1, the J call TRBJ1-1; D uncertain. The CDR3 runs to 10 residues. Germline CDR1 and CDR2: DFQATT and SNEGSKA (reference sequence). With 7 bases removed from V and 8 bases from J, the gap between germline ends came to 11 bases. As DNA, the CDR3 is TGCAGTGTAGAGCCGGGGGAAGCTTTCTTT. Its protein is CSVEPGEAFF.

This clone was picked up a small number of times. The chain has TRBV28 and TRBJ1-2; 7 nucleotides agree with TRBD1. The CDR3 has 14 amino acids. Per germline, CDR1 MDHEN and CDR2 SYDVKM. The V and J ends lost 5 bases and 8 bases, in that order; junction bases with no gene match: 11. CDR3 sequence (DNA): TGTGCCAGCAGTCCGATGACAGGGTATGAAGGCTACACCTTC. Its translation: CASSPMTGYEGYTF.

This clone turned up a few times. The chain recombines TRBV7-2 with TRBJ2-1, with TRBD1 as a possible D gene (5 bases). Germline V lookup: CDR1 SGHTA, CDR2 FQGNSA. This CDR3 has 11 amino acids. The V end lost 8 bases, the J end lost 10 bases, and 12 bases lay between the germline ends. CDR3 region: CASSEHREQFF. The CDR3, as DNA: TGTGCCAGCTCGGAGCACAGGGAGCAGTTCTTC.

Only a few counts were recorded for this clone. The chain uses TRBV13 and TRBJ2-1, with D possibly being TRBD2 (7 bases). The CDR3 has 15 amino acids. Germline V gene lookup returns CDR1 PRHDT and CDR2 FYEKMQ (reference sequence). Trimming stripped 4 bases from V and 7 bases from J, with 17 bases between. The CDR3 loop reads CASSSPRGRGNEQFF. The DNA for the CDR3 is TGTGCCAGCAGCTCCCCGCGGGGGCGGGGTAATGAGCAGTTCTTC.

The J gene is TRBJ2-5, the V gene TRBV6-5; TRBD1 agrees at 7 bases. The ends lost 6 bases at V and 9 bases at J; junction bases unmatched: 7. The germline V gene encodes CDR1 MNHEY and CDR2 SVGAGI. CDR3 length: 12 amino acids. The CDR3 region is CASRGQYQSQYF. The DNA of the CDR3 is TGTGCCAGCAGGGGACAGTACCAGTCCCAGTACTTC.

There are a few counts of this clone. The J gene is TRBJ2-5, the V gene TRBV20-1; D is uncertain. The CDR3 contains 11 residues. Trimming cost V 3 bases and J 1 base, with 3 bases left between them. Germline lookup yields CDR1 DFQATT and CDR2 SNEGSKA (reference sequence). This chain's CDR3 is CSARAQETQYF. The CDR3 nucleotides read TGCAGTGCTAGGGCCCAAGAGACCCAGTACTTC.

This clone was detected only a few times. The rearrangement joins TRBV4-2 to TRBJ1-4; a weak D match, TRBD1 (5 bases). CDR1 is LGHNA, CDR2 YNFKEQ, per germline. This CDR3 contains 17 residues. V was trimmed by 4 bases and J by 0 bases, leaving 15 bases between them. This chain's CDR3 is CASSPKGAGTTNEKLFF. CDR3 DNA: TGTGCCAGCAGCCCAAAGGGTGCAGGGACAACTAATGAAAAACTGTTTTTT.

This clone showed up just a few times. This chain joins TRBV7-9 and TRBJ1-1, with TRBD1 matching over 8 bases. The junction had 5 bases not matched to a gene; V was cut back by 6 bases and J by 5 bases. CDR1 SEHNR and CDR2 FQNEAQ come from the germline V gene (reference sequence). CDR3 length: 13 residues. CDR3: CASRRTGKTEAFF. CDR3 in DNA: TGTGCCAGCAGACGGACAGGGAAAACTGAAGCTTTCTTT.

This chain joins TRBV15 and TRBJ2-7, with D unresolved. With 0 bases removed from V and 1 base from J, the gap between germline ends came to 7 bases. The CDR3 totals 14 residues. Germline V CDR1 and CDR2: LNHNV, YYDKDF (reference sequence). This chain's CDR3 is CATSRDLQSYEQYF. Written as DNA, the CDR3 is TGTGCCACCAGCAGAGATCTACAGTCCTACGAGCAGTACTTC.

This clone was counted between two and nine times. The chain uses TRBV10-2 and TRBJ2-7, with 10 bases matching TRBD2. Germline V lookup: CDR1 WSHSY, CDR2 SAAADI. This CDR3 comprises 16 residues. The V and J ends lost 5 bases and 5 bases, in that order; junction bases with no gene match: 12. CDR3 residues: CASSPPSSGSNHEQYF. DNA for the CDR3: TGCGCCAGCAGTCCTCCCTCTAGCGGGAGTAACCACGAGCAGTACTTC.

This clone was counted between two and nine times. The chain has TRBV9 and TRBJ2-2, with D possibly being TRBD2 (5 bases). Germline values: CDR1 SGDLS, CDR2 YYNGEE. V was clipped by 0 bases and J by 1 base, with 10 bases between them. There are 16 residues in the CDR3. As DNA, the CDR3 is TGTGCCAGCAGCGTAGGTAGACGGGGGAACACCGGGGAGCTGTTTTTT. This encodes CASSVGRRGNTGELFF.

The CDR3 sequence: CASSATGQGAYEQYF. The DNA for the CDR3 is TGTGCCAGCAGCGCCACGGGACAGGGGGCCTACGAGCAGTACTTC. V gene TRBV13 combines with J gene TRBJ2-7, with TRBD1 identical over 11 bases. The V gene's germline CDR1 is PRHDT and CDR2 FYEKMQ (reference sequence). The ends lost 5 bases at V and 2 bases at J; junction bases unmatched: 5. CDR3 length: 15 amino acids.

The rearrangement joins TRBV28 to TRBJ1-3; tentative D call: TRBD1 (6 bases). This CDR3 is built from 16 residues. V shed 4 bases and J shed 7 bases, with 20 bases lying between them. Germline V gives CDR1 MDHEN, CDR2 SYDVKM. CDR3: CASSSLSGGLPNTIYF. The CDR3 DNA reads as TGTGCCAGCAGTTCTCTTTCTGGGGGCCTCCCGAACACCATATATTTT.